This T cell receptor beta chain comes out of a study of early T cells in non-severe SARS-CoV-2 infection. Study context: The input, bulk RNA from unsorted whole blood, was sequenced, and chains were unpaired.

This CDR3 has 13 amino acids. Looked up from germline, CDR1 is SQVTM and CDR2 is ANQGSEA. Trimming pared 3 bases from V and 5 bases from J, leaving 13 bases between. This clonotype was observed a few times. Antigen: not known. Unique molecular identifier tags were affixed to discrete cDNA molecules. Via MiXCR, TCRdb re-called the 5' RACE reads, giving one row per CDR3 protein. Here the sample spans 98,000 or so distinct CDR3 sequences, approximately 9.9% being singletons. Whole-study findings and limits: The VDJdb matching leaned toward anti-spike CD8 responses and overlooked private and CD4 specificities.

This chain connects TRBV29-1 to TRBJ1-1; a possible D gene is TRBD1 (6 bases). This sequence originates from an adult who was a healthcare worker with PCR-confirmed SARS-CoV-2 infection or an uninfected control (not recorded which). Sample: whole blood. Here the CDR3 DNA reads TGCAGCGTTGATGAAGGGGGTAATACTGAAGCTTTCTTT. Translated: CSVDEGGNTEAFF.